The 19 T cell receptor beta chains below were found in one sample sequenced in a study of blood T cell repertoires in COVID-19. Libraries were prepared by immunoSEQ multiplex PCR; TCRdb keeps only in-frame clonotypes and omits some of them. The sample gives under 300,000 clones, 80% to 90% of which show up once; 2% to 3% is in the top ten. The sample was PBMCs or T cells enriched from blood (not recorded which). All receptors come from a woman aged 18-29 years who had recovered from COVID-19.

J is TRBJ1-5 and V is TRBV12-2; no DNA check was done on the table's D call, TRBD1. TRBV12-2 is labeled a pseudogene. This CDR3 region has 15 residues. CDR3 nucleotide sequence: TGTGCAAGTCGCTCACAGGACAGGGGAGGTCAGCCCCAGCATTTT. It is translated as CASRSQDRGGQPQHF.

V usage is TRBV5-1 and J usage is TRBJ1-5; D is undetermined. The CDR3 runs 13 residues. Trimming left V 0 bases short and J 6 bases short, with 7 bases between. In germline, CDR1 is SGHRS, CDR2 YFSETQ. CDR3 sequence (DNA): TGCGCCAGCAGCTTGGGGTCGGGTCAGCCCCAGCATTTT. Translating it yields CASSLGSGQPQHF.

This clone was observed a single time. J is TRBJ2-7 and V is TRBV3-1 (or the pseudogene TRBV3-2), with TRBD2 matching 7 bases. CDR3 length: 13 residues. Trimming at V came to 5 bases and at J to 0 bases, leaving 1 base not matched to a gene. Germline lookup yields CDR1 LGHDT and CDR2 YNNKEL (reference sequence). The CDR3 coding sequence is TGTGCCAGCAGCGGGACTACCTCCTACGAGCAGTACTTC. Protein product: CASSGTTSYEQYF.

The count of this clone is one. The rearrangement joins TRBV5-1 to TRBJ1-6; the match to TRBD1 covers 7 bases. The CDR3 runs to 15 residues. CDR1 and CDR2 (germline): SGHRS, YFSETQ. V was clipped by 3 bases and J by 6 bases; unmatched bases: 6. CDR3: CASSSRDRFNSPLHF. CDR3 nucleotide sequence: TGCGCCAGCAGCTCTAGGGACAGATTTAATTCACCCCTCCACTTT.

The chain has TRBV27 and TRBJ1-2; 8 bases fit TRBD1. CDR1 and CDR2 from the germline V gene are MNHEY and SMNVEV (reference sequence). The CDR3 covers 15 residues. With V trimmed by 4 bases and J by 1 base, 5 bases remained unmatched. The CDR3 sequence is CASSSTGVGNYGYTF. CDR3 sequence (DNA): TGTGCCAGCAGTTCGACAGGGGTGGGTAACTATGGCTACACCTTC.

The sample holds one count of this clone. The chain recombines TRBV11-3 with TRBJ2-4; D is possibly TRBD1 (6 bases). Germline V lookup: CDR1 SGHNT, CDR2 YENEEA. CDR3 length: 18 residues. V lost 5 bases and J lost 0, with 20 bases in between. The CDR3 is CASSLGIRDNLAKNIQYF. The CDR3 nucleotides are TGTGCCAGCAGCCTGGGAATCCGGGACAACTTAGCCAAAAACATTCAGTACTTC.

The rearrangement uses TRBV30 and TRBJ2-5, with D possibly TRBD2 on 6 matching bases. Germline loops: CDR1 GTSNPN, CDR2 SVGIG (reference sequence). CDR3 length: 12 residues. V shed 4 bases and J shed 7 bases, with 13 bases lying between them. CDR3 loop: CAWTPMGGTQYF. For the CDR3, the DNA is TGTGCCTGGACCCCTATGGGGGGGACCCAGTACTTC. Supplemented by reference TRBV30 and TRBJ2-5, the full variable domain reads SQTIHQWPATLVQPVGSPLSLECTVEGTSNPNLYWYRQAAGRGLQLLFYSVGIGQISSEVPQNLSASRPQDRQFILSSKKLLLSDSGFYLCAWTPMGGTQYFGPGTRLLVL.

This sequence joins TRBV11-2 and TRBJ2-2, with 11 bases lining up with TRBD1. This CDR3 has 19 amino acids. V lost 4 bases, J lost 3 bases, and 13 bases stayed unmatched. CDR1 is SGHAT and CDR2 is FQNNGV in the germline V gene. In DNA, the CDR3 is TGTGCCAGCAGCTCCCCGGGACAGGGGGGTATTGGGTACACCGGGGAGCTGTTTTTT. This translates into CASSSPGQGGIGYTGELFF.

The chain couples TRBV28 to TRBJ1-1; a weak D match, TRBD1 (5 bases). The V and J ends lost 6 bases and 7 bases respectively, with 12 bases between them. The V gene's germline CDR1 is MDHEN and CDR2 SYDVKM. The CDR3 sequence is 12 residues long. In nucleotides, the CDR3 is TGTGCCAGCAGCCCGGGGGGGAGTGAAGCTTTCTTT. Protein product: CASSPGGSEAFF.

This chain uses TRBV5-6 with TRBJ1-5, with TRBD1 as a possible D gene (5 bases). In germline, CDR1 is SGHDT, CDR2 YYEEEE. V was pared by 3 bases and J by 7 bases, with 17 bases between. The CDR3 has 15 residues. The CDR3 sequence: CASSYASAGRQPQHF. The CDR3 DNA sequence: TGTGCCAGCAGCTATGCCTCAGCAGGGCGACAGCCCCAGCATTTT.

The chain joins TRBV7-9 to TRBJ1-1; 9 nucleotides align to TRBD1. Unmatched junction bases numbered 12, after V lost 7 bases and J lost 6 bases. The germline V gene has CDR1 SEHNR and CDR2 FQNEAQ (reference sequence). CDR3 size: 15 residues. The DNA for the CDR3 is TGTGCCAGCAACATCCGAGGACAGGGGAGGGCTGAAGCTTTCTTT. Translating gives CASNIRGQGRAEAFF. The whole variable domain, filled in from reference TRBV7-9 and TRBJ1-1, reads DTGVSQNPRHKITKRGQNVTFRCDPISEHNRLYWYRQTLGQGPEFLTYFQNEAQLEKSRLLSDRFSAERPKGSFSTLEIQRTEQGDSAMYLCASNIRGQGRAEAFFGQGTRLTVV.

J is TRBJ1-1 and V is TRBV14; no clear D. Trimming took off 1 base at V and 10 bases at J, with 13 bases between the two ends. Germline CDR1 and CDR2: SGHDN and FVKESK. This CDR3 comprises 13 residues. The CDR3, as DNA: TGTGCCAGCAGCCAAGCGAAAACCCTCGGAGCTTTCTTT. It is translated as CASSQAKTLGAFF.

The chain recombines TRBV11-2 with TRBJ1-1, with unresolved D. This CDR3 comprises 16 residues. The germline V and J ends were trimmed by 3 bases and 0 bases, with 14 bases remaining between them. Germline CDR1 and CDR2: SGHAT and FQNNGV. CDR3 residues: CASSFGEGSLNTEAFF. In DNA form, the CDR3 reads TGTGCCAGCAGCTTTGGGGAGGGCTCACTGAACACTGAAGCTTTCTTT.

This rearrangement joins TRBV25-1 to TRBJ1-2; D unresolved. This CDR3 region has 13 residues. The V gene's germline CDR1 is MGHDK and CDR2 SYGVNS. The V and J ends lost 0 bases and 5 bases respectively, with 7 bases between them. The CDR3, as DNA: TGTGCCAGCAGTGAATATGCGGGATATGGCTACACCTTC. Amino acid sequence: CASSEYAGYGYTF.

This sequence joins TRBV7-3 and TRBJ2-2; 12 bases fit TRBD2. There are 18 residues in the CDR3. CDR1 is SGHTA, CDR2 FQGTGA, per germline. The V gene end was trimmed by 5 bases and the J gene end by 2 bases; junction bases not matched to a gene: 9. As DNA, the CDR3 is TGTGCCAGCAGCCCCCGACTAGCGGGGGCCCTAAACACCGGGGAGCTGTTTTTT. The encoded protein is CASSPRLAGALNTGELFF. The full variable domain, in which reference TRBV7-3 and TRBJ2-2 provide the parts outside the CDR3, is GAGVSQTPSNKVTEKGKYVELRCDPISGHTALYWYRQSLGQGPEFLIYFQGTGAADDSGLPNDRFFAVRPEGSVSTLKIQRTERGDSAVYLCASSPRLAGALNTGELFFGEGSRLTVL.

The CDR3 coding sequence is TGTGCCAGCAGCCAAGAAGCGGGGGCGGCAGATACGCAGTATTTT. Its protein product is CASSQEAGAADTQYF. This chain connects TRBV3-1 (or the pseudogene TRBV3-2) to TRBJ2-3, with 8 bases fitting TRBD2. The germline V gene encodes CDR1 LGHDT and CDR2 YNNKEL (reference sequence). The CDR3 extends over 15 amino acids. Unmatched junction bases numbered 3, after V lost 0 bases and J lost 4 bases.

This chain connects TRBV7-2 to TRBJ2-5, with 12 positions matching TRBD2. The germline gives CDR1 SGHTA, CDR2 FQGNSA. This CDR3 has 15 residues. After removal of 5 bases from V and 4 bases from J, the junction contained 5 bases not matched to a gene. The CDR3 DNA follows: TGTGCCAGCAGCCAGTGGACTAGCGGGGTAGAGACCCAGTACTTC. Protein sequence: CASSQWTSGVETQYF.

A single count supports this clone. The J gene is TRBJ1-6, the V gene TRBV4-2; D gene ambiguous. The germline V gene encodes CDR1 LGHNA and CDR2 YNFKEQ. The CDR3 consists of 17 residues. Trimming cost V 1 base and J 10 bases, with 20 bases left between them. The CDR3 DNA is TGTGCCAGCAGCCAAGCCCCTGCCGCGGCAGCAAACTCACCCCTCCACTTT. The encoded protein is CASSQAPAAAANSPLHF.

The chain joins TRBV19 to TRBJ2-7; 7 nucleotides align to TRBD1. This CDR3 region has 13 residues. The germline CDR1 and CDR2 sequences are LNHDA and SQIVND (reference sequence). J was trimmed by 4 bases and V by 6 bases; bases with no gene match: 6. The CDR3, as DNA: TGTGCCAGTAGCGACAGGGTAGAATACGAGCAGTACTTC. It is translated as CASSDRVEYEQYF.